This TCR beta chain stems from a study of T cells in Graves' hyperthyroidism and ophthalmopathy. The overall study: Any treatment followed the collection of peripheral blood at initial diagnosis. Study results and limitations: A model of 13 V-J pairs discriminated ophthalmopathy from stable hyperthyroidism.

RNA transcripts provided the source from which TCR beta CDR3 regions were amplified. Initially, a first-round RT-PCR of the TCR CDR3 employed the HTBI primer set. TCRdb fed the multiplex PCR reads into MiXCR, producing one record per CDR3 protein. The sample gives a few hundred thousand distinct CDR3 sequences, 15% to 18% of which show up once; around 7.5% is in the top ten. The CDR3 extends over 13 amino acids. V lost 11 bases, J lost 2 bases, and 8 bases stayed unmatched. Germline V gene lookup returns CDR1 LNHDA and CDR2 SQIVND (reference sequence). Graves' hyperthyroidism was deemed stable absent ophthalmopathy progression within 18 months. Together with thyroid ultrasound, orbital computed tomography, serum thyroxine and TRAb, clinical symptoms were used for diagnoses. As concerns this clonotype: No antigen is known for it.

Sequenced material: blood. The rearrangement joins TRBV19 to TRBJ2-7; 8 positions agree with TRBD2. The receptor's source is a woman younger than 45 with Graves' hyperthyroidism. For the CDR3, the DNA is TGTGCCGCCGGGGGGGCGCGGACCTACGAGCAGTACTTC. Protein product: CAAGGARTYEQYF.